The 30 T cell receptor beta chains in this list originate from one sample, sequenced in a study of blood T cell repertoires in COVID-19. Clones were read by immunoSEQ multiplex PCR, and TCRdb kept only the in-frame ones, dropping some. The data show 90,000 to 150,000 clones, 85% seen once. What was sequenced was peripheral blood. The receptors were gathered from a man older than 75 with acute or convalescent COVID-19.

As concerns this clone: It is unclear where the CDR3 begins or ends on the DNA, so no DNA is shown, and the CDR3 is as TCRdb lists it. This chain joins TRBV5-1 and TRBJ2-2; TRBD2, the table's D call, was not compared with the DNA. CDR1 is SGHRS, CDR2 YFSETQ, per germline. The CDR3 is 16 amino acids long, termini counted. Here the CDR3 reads CASSLESQRTPGSCFF.

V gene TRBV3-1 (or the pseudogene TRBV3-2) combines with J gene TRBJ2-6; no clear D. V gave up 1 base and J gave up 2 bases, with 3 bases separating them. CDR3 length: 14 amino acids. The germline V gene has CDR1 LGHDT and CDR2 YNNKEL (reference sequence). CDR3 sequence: CASSQATGANVLTF. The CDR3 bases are TGTGCCAGCAGCCAAGCTACTGGGGCCAACGTCCTGACTTTC.

CDR3 DNA sequence: TGTGCCAGCAGCCCAACGGGACAGCATAATTCACCCCTCCACTTT. Its protein product is CASSPTGQHNSPLHF. The rearrangement uses TRBV7-3 and TRBJ1-6; 7 positions match TRBD1. V lost 5 bases and J lost 5; bases outside the gene matches: 6. The CDR3 loop spans 15 amino acids. The germline V gene encodes CDR1 SGHTA and CDR2 FQGTGA.

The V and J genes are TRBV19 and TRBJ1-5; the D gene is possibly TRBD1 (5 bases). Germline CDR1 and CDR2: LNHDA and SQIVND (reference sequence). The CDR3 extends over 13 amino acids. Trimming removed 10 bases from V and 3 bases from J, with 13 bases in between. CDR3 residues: CANAGPFNQPQHF. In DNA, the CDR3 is TGTGCCAATGCGGGACCATTCAATCAGCCCCAGCATTTT.

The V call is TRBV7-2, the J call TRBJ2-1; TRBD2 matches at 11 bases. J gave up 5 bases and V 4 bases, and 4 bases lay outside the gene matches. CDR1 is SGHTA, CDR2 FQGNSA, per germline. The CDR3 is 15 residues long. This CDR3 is CASSSGTSGNNEQFF. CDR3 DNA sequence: TGTGCCAGCAGCTCCGGGACTAGCGGTAACAATGAGCAGTTCTTC.

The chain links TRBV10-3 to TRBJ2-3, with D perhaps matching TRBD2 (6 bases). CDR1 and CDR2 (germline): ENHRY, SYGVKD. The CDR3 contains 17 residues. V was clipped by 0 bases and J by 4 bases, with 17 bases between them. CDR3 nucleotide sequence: TGTGCCATCAGTGAGTCTCGGGCTAGCGTAGGCCCAGATACGCAGTATTTT. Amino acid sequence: CAISESRASVGPDTQYF.

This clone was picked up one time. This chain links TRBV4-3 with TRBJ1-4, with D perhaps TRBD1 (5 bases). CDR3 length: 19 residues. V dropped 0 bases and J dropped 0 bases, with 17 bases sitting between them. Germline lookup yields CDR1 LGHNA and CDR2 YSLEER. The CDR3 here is CASSQEWPGRGATNEKLFF. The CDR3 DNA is TGCGCCAGCAGCCAAGAATGGCCGGGACGCGGGGCAACTAATGAAAAACTGTTTTTT.

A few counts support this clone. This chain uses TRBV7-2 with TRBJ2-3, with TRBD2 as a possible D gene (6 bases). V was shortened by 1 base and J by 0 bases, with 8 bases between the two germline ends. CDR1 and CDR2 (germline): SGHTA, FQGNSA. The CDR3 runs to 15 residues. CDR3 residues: CASSLGGKSTDTQYF. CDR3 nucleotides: TGTGCCAGCAGCTTAGGCGGGAAGAGCACAGATACGCAGTATTTT.

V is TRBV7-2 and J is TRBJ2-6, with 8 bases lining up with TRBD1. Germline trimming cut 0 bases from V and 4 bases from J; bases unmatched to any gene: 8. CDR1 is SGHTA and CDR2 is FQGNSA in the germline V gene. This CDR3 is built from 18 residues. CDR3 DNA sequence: TGTGCCAGCAGCTTAGCTGGGCAGGGGGCGGCGGGGGCCAACGTCCTGACTTTC. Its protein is CASSLAGQGAAGANVLTF. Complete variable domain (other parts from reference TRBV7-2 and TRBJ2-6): GAGVSQSPSNKVTEKGKDVELRCDPISGHTALYWYRQSLGQGLEFLIYFQGNSAPDKSGLPSDRFSAERTGGSVSTLTIQRTQQEDSAVYLCASSLAGQGAAGANVLTFGAGSRLTVL.

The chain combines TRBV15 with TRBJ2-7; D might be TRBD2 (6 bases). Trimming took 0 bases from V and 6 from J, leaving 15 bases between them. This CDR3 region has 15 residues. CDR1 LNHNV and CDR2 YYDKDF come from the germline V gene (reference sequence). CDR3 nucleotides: TGTGCCACCAGCAGAGATCTAGGCAGCGGGCTCGAGCAGTACTTC. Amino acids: CATSRDLGSGLEQYF.

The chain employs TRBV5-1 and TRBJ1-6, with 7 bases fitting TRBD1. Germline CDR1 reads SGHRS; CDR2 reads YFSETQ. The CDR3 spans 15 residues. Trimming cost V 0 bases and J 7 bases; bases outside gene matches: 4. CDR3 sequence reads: CASSLEGAGNSPLHF. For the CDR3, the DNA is TGCGCCAGCAGCTTGGAGGGGGCGGGGAATTCACCCCTCCACTTT.

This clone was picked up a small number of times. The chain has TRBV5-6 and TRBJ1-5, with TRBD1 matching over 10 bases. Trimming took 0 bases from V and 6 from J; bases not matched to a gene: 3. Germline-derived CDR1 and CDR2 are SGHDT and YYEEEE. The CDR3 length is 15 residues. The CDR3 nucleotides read TGTGCCAGCAGCTTGGGGGACAGGGGAATTCAGCCCCAGCATTTT. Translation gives CASSLGDRGIQPQHF.

The DNA for the CDR3 is TGTGCCAGCAGTCAAGTCGTGCGGGGGACTGAAGCTTTCTTT. It translates to CASSQVVRGTEAFF. This chain links TRBV27 with TRBJ1-1, with D possibly matching TRBD1 (5 bases). Per the germline V gene, CDR1 is MNHEY and CDR2 is SMNVEV (reference sequence). Trimming took 5 bases from V and 5 from J, leaving 15 bases between them. CDR3 length equals 14 residues.

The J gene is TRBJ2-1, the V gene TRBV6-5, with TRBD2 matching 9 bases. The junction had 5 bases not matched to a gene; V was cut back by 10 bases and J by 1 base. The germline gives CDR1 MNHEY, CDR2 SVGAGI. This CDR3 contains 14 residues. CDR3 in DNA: TGTGCCACCCAGCGGGAGGAGTCCTACAATGAGCAGTTCTTC. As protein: CATQREESYNEQFF.

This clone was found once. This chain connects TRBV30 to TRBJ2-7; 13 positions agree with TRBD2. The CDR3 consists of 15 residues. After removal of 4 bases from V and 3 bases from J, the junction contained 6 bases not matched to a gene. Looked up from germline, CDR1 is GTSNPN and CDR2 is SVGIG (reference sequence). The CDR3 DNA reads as TGTGCCTGGACAACGGGACTAGCGGGAATCTACGAGCAGTACTTC. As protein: CAWTTGLAGIYEQYF.

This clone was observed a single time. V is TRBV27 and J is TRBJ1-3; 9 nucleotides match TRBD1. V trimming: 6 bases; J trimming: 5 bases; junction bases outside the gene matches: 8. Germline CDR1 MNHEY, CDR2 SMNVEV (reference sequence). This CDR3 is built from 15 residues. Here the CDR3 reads CASSYTGTGRNTIYF. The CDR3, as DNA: TGTGCCAGCAGCTATACCGGGACAGGGAGAAACACCATATATTTT.

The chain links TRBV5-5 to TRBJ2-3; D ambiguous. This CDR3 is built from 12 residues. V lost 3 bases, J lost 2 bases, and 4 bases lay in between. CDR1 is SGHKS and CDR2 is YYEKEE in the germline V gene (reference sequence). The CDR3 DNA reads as TGTGCCAGCAGCTCAGACACAGATACGCAGTATTTT. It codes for CASSSDTDTQYF.

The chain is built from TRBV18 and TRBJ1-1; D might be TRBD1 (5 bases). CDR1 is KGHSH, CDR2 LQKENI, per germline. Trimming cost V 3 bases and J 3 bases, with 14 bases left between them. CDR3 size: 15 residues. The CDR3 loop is CASSPKGVFDTEAFF. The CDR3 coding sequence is TGTGCCAGCTCACCGAAAGGGGTTTTCGACACTGAAGCTTTCTTT.

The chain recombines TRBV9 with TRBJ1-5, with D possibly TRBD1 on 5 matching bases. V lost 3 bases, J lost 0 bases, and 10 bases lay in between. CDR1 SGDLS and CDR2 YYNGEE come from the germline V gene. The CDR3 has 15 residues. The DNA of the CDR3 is TGTGCCAGCAGCGAGACAGACTTTAGCAATCAGCCCCAGCATTTT. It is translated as CASSETDFSNQPQHF.

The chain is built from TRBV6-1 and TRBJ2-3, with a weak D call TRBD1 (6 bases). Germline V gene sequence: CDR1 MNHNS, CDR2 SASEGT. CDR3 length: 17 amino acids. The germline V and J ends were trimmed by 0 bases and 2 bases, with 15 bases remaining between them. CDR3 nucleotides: TGTGCCAGCAGTGAAGCGCGAAAGGACAGACTCACAGATACGCAGTATTTT. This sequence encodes CASSEARKDRLTDTQYF.

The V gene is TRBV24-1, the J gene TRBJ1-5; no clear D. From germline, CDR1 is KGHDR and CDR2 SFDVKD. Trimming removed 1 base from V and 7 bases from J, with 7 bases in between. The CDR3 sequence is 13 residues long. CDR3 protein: CATSDFEKQPQHF. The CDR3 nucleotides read TGTGCCACCAGTGATTTCGAGAAGCAGCCCCAGCATTTT.

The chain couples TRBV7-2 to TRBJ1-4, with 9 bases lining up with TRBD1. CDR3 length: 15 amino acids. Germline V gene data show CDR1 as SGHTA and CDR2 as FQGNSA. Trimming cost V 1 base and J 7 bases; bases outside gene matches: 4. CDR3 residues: CASSLDVTGGEKLFF. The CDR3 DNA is TGTGCCAGCAGCTTAGATGTGACAGGGGGTGAAAAACTGTTTTTT.

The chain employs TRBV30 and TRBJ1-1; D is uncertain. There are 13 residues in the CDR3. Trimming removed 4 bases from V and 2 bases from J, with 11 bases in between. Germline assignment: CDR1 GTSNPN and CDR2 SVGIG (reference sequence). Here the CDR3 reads CAWIVDTNTEAFF. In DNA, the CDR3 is TGTGCCTGGATCGTTGACACCAACACTGAAGCTTTCTTT.

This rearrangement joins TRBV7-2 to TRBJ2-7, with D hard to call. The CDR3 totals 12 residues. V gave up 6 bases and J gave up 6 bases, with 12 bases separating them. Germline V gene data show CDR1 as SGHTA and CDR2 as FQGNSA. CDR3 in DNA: TGTGCCAGCAGTCACGACATCCGCGAGCAGTACTTC. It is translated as CASSHDIREQYF.

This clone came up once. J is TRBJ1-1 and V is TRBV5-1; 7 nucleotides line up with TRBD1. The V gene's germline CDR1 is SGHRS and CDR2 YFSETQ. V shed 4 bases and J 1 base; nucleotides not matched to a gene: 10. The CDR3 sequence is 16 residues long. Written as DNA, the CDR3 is TGCGCCAGCAGCCCTCAACCGGGACAGAAGAACACTGAAGCTTTCTTT. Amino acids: CASSPQPGQKNTEAFF.

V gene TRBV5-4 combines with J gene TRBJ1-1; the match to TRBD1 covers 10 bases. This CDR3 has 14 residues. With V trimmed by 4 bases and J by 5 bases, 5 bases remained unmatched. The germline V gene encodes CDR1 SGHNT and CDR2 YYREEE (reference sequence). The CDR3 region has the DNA TGTGCCAGCAGCCCGTCGGACAGGGGGACTGAAGCTTTCTTT. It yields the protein CASSPSDRGTEAFF.

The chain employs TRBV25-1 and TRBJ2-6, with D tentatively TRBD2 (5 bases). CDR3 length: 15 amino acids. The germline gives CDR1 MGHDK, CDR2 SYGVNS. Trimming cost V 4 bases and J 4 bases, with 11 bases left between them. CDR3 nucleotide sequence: TGTGCCAGCAGTGGGGCGGGTACCGGGGCCAACGTCCTGACTTTC. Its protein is CASSGAGTGANVLTF.

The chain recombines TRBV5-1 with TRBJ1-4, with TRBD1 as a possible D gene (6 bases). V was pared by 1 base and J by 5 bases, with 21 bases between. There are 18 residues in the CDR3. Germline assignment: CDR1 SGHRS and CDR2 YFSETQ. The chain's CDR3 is CASSLWGHRIEGNEKLFF. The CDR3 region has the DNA TGCGCCAGCAGCTTGTGGGGACACAGGATCGAGGGGAATGAAAAACTGTTTTTT.

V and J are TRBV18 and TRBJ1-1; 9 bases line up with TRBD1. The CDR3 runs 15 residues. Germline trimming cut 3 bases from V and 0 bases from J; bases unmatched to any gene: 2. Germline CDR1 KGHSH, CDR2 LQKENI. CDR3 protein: CASSPGQGLNTEAFF. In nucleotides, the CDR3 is TGTGCCAGCTCACCGGGACAGGGTTTGAACACTGAAGCTTTCTTT.

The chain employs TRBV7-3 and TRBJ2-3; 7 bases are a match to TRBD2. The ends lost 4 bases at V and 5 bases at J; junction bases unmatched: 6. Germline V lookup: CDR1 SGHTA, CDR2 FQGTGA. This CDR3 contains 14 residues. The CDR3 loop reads CASSSGLAGDTQYF. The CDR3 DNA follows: TGTGCCAGCAGCTCGGGATTAGCGGGAGATACGCAGTATTTT. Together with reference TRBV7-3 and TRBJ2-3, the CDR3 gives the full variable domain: GAGVSQTPSNKVTEKGKYVELRCDPISGHTALYWYRQSLGQGPEFLIYFQGTGAADDSGLPNDRFFAVRPEGSVSTLKIQRTERGDSAVYLCASSSGLAGDTQYFGPGTRLTVL.